Presented here are 13 T cell receptor beta chains from one specimen sequenced in a study of T cell responses to AZD1222 COVID-19 vaccine. The data were produced by immunoSEQ multiplex PCR, yet TCRdb's version contains in-frame clones alone and is incomplete. This sample has 80,000 to 100,000 clones, with approximately 92% found just once. The source was peripheral blood, collected on day 0 of AZD1222 vaccination. The receptor source for this set is an adult in good health.

The chain has TRBV5-5 and TRBJ2-5, with D hard to call. V lost 0 bases and J lost 4, with 7 bases in between. This CDR3 is built from 13 residues. CDR1 SGHKS and CDR2 YYEKEE come from the germline V gene (reference sequence). As DNA, the CDR3 is TGTGCCAGCAGCTTGGTTCGGGTAGAGACCCAGTACTTC. It translates to CASSLVRVETQYF.

This chain uses TRBV15 with TRBJ2-7, with 9 bases lining up with TRBD1. The CDR3 length is 15 residues. The V and J ends lost 0 bases and 3 bases, in that order; junction bases with no gene match: 3. Germline V gene sequence: CDR1 LNHNV, CDR2 YYDKDF (reference sequence). CDR3 nucleotide sequence: TGTGCCACCAGCAGAGAACAGACAGGGGGCTACGAGCAGTACTTC. Translating gives CATSREQTGGYEQYF. The complete variable domain, with remaining parts taken from reference TRBV15 and TRBJ2-7, reads DAMVIQNPRYQVTQFGKPVTLSCSQTLNHNVMYWYQQKSSQAPKLLFHYYDKDFNNEADTPDNFQSRRPNTSFCFLDIRSPGLGDTAMYLCATSREQTGGYEQYFGPGTRLTVT.

This clone is a singleton in its sample. V gene TRBV7-2 combines with J gene TRBJ2-3, with a possible D match to TRBD1 (6 bases). The CDR3 extends over 18 amino acids. CDR1 is SGHTA, CDR2 FQGNSA, per germline. V shed 5 bases and J shed 1 base, with 22 bases lying between them. DNA for the CDR3: TGTGCCAGCAGCCTCTCCTCGGCCTGGGGGCAGGGCACAGATACGCAGTATTTT. This codes for CASSLSSAWGQGTDTQYF.

The chain uses TRBV6-5 and TRBJ1-3; D not certain. This CDR3 comprises 13 residues. The ends were cut back, 1 base at V and 3 bases at J, with 4 bases in the middle. CDR1 is MNHEY, CDR2 SVGAGI, per germline. CDR3 DNA: TGTGCCAGCAGTTACTTTAATGGAAACACCATATATTTT. Translation gives CASSYFNGNTIYF.

This chain links TRBV19 with TRBJ2-3; 8 positions match TRBD2. The CDR3 is 15 amino acids. Germline values: CDR1 LNHDA, CDR2 SQIVND (reference sequence). The J segment lost 1 base and the V segment lost 3 bases, leaving 3 bases of the junction unmatched. CDR3 sequence: CASSISGIGTDTQYF. In DNA form, the CDR3 reads TGTGCCAGTAGTATTAGCGGGATCGGCACAGATACGCAGTATTTT. Based on the CDR3 plus reference TRBV19 and TRBJ2-3, the full variable domain is DGGITQSPKYLFRKEGQNVTLSCEQNLNHDAMYWYRQDPGQGLRLIYYSQIVNDFQKGDIAEGYSVSREKKESFPLTVTSAQKNPTAFYLCASSISGIGTDTQYFGPGTRLTVL.

The rearrangement joins TRBV5-1 to TRBJ1-1, with 10 bases identical to TRBD1. This CDR3 has 15 amino acids. Trimming took 5 bases from V and 4 from J; bases not matched to a gene: 8. CDR1 is SGHRS and CDR2 is YFSETQ in the germline V gene. This chain's CDR3 is CASSDATGGFTEAFF. The CDR3 coding sequence is TGCGCCAGCAGTGACGCGACAGGGGGCTTCACTGAAGCTTTCTTT.

This chain links TRBV19 with TRBJ2-7; 9 bases are a match to TRBD1. There are 15 residues in the CDR3. Germline V CDR1 and CDR2: LNHDA, SQIVND (reference sequence). Trimming removed 5 bases from V and 4 bases from J; junction bases left unmatched: 9. The chain's CDR3 is CASSPSGTGLYEQYF. CDR3 bases: TGTGCCAGTAGTCCCTCAGGGACAGGGTTGTACGAGCAGTACTTC. The full variable domain, with the rest looked up from reference TRBV19 and TRBJ2-7, is DGGITQSPKYLFRKEGQNVTLSCEQNLNHDAMYWYRQDPGQGLRLIYYSQIVNDFQKGDIAEGYSVSREKKESFPLTVTSAQKNPTAFYLCASSPSGTGLYEQYFGPGTRLTVT.

This clone is a singleton in its sample. The chain couples TRBV7-2 to TRBJ1-6, with 10 bases aligning to TRBD1. The CDR3 runs 16 residues. Germline V gene lookup returns CDR1 SGHTA and CDR2 FQGNSA. Trimming removed 4 bases from V and 8 bases from J; junction bases left unmatched: 8. The CDR3 protein is CASSSGTGVLYSPLHF. In DNA form, the CDR3 reads TGTGCCAGCAGCTCCGGGACAGGGGTTTTATATTCACCCCTCCACTTT.

The rearrangement links TRBV30 to TRBJ1-2, with 9 bases identical to TRBD1. The CDR3 length is 14 residues. Losses at the gene ends were 4 bases for V and 2 bases for J; bases not matched to a gene: 5. CDR1 is GTSNPN, CDR2 SVGIG, per germline (reference sequence). In DNA, the CDR3 is TGTGCCTGGACGGTGGGACAGGGCAACTATGGCTACACCTTC. Protein product: CAWTVGQGNYGYTF.

This rearrangement joins TRBV2 to TRBJ1-3; D is uncertain. This CDR3 comprises 14 residues. Trimming removed 7 bases from V and 1 base from J, with 11 bases in between. CDR1 is SNHLY, CDR2 FYNNEI, per germline. The CDR3 DNA is TGTGCCAGCACTCAGCATGATTCTGGAAACACCATATATTTT. This gives the protein CASTQHDSGNTIYF.

The chain has TRBV1 and TRBJ2-1; TRBD2 is the table's D call and was not checked against the DNA. TRBV1 is a recognized pseudogene. This CDR3 is built from 22 residues. CDR3 sequence reads: CTSSQDLSRLAGGPHFSNEQFF. The CDR3, as DNA: TGCACCAGCAGCCAAGATCTTTCGCGGCTAGCGGGGGGGCCCCATTTCTCCAATGAGCAGTTCTTC.

The CDR3: CASSLGGSSYNEQFF. The CDR3 DNA reads TGCGCCAGCAGCTTGGGGGGCAGCTCCTACAATGAGCAGTTCTTC. The chain carries TRBV5-1 and TRBJ2-1, with D perhaps matching TRBD1 (5 bases). With 0 bases removed from V and 0 bases from J, the gap between germline ends came to 7 bases. The germline gives CDR1 SGHRS, CDR2 YFSETQ. The CDR3 sequence is 15 residues long. Full variable domain (missing parts from reference TRBV5-1 and TRBJ2-1): KAGVTQTPRYLIKTRGQQVTLSCSPISGHRSVSWYQQTPGQGLQFLFEYFSETQRNKGNFPGRFSGRQFSNSRSEMNVSTLELGDSALYLCASSLGGSSYNEQFFGPGTRLTVL.

The table lists this clone with a count of one. V is TRBV5-1 and J is TRBJ2-3; possible D gene TRBD2, 6 bases. Germline CDR1 is SGHRS and CDR2 is YFSETQ. V lost 5 bases to trimming and J lost 0 bases, with 13 bases between them. The CDR3 spans 15 residues. CDR3 DNA: TGCGCCAGCAGATATAGCGGAACTAGCACAGATACGCAGTATTTT. Protein: CASRYSGTSTDTQYF.